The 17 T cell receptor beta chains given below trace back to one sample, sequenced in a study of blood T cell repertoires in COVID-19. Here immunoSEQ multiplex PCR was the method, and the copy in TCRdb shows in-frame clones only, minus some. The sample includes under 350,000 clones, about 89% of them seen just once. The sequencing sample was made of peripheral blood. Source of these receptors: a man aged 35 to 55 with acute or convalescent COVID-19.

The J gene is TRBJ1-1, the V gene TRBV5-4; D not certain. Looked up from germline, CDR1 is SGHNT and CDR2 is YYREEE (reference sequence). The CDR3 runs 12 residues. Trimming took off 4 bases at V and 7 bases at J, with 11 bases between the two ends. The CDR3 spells CASSPREGEAFF. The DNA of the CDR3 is TGTGCCAGCAGCCCCCGTGAGGGTGAAGCTTTCTTT.

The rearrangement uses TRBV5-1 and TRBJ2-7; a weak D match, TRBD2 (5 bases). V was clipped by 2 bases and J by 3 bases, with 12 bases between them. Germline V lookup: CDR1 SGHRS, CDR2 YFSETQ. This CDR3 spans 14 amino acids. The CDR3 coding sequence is TGCGCCAGCAGCTTAGATCATGGACTCTACGAGCAGTACTTC. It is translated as CASSLDHGLYEQYF.

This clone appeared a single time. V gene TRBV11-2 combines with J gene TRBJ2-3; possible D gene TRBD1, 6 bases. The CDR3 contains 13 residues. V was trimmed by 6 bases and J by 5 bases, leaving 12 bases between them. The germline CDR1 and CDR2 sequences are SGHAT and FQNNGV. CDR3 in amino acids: CASSYYREDTQYF. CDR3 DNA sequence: TGTGCCAGCAGTTATTACAGGGAAGATACGCAGTATTTT.

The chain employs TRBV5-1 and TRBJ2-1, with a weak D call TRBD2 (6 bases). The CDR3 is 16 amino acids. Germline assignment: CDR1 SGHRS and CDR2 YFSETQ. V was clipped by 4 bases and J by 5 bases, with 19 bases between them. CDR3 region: CASSPPSSAENNEQFF. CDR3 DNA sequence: TGCGCCAGCAGCCCCCCCTCTAGCGCGGAGAACAATGAGCAGTTCTTC. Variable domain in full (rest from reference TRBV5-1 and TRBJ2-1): KAGVTQTPRYLIKTRGQQVTLSCSPISGHRSVSWYQQTPGQGLQFLFEYFSETQRNKGNFPGRFSGRQFSNSRSEMNVSTLELGDSALYLCASSPPSSAENNEQFFGPGTRLTVL.

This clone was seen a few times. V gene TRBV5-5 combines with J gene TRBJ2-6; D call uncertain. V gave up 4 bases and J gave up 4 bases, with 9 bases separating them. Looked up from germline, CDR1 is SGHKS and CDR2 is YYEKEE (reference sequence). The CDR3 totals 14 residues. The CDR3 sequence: CASSPFLGANVLTF. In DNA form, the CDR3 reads TGTGCCAGCAGCCCATTTCTAGGGGCCAACGTCCTGACTTTC.

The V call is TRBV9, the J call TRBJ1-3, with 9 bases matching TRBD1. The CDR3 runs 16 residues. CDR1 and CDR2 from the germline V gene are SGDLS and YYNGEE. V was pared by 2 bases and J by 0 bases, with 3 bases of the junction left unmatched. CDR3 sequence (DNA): TGTGCCAGCAGCGTGGGGACAGGGTACTCTGGAAACACCATATATTTT. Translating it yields CASSVGTGYSGNTIYF.

CDR3 loop: CASSEALRQRGYSYNSPLHF. The CDR3 nucleotides read TGTGCCAGCAGTGAAGCGCTTAGGCAGAGAGGCTACTCCTATAATTCACCCCTCCACTTT. V usage is TRBV6-1 and J usage is TRBJ1-6; D ambiguous. In germline, CDR1 is MNHNS, CDR2 SASEGT. Trimming shortened V by 0 bases and J by 0 bases, and 18 bases separated the two germline ends. The CDR3 has 20 amino acids.

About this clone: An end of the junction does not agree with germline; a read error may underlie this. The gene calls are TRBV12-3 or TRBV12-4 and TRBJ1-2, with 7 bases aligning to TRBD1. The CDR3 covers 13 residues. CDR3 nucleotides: TGTGCCAGCTCTCCTAACCCCGGGACAGCCCTTAATTTC. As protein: CASSPNPGTALNF.

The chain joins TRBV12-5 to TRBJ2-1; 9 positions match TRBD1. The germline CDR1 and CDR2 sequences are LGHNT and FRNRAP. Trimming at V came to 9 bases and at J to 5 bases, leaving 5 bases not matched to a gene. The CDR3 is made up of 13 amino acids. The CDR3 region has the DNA TGTGCTAGCCGGGACAGGGATAACAATGAGCAGTTCTTC. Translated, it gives CASRDRDNNEQFF.

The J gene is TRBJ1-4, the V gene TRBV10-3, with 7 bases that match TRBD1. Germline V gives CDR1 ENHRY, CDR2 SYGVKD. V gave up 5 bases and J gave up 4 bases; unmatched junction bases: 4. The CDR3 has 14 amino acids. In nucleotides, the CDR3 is TGTGCCATCAGTTCAGGGGGTAGTAATGAAAAACTGTTTTTT. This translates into CAISSGGSNEKLFF.

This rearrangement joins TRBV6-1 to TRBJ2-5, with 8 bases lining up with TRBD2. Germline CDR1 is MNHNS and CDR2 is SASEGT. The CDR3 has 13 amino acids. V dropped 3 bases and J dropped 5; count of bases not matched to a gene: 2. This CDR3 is CASSDGGRETQYF. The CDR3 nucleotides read TGTGCCAGCAGTGATGGCGGGAGGGAGACCCAGTACTTC.

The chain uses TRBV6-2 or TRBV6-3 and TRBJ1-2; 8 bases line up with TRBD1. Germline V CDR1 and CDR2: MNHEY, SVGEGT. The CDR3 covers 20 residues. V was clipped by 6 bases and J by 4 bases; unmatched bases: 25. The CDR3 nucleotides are TGTGCCAGCAGCTCCGACAGGGGAACAACGACCGAATCGGTACGCTATGGCTACACCTTC. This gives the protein CASSSDRGTTTESVRYGYTF.

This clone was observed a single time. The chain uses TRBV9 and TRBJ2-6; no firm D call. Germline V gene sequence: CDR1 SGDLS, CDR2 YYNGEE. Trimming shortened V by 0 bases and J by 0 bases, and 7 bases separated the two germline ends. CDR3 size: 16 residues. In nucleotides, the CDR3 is TGTGCCAGCAGCGTAGATCTGTTCTCTGGGGCCAACGTCCTGACTTTC. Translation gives CASSVDLFSGANVLTF.

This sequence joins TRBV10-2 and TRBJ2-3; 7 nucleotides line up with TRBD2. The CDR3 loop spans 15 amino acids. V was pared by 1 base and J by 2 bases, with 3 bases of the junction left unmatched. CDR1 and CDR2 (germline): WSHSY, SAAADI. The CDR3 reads CASSELGGITDTQYF. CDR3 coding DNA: TGCGCCAGCAGTGAGTTGGGGGGGATCACAGATACGCAGTATTTT.

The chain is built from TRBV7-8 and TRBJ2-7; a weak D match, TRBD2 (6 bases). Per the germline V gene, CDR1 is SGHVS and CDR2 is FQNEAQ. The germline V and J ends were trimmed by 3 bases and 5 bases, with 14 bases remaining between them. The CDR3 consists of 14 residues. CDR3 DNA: TGTGCCAGCAGCTTTCGGGACTCCCTGGACGAGCAGTACTTC. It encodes CASSFRDSLDEQYF.

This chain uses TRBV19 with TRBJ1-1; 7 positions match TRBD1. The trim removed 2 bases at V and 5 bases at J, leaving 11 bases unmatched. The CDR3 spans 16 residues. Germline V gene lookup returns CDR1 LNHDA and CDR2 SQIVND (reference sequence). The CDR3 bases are TGTGCCAGTAGTATATACGACAGGGCCCCTGGGACTGAAGCTTTCTTT. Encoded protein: CASSIYDRAPGTEAFF.

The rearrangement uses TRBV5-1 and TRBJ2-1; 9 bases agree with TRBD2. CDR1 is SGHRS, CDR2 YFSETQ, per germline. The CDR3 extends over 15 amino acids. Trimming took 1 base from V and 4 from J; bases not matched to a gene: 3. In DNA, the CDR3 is TGCGCCAGCAGCTTGTCGACTAGCGGATACAATGAGCAGTTCTTC. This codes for CASSLSTSGYNEQFF.